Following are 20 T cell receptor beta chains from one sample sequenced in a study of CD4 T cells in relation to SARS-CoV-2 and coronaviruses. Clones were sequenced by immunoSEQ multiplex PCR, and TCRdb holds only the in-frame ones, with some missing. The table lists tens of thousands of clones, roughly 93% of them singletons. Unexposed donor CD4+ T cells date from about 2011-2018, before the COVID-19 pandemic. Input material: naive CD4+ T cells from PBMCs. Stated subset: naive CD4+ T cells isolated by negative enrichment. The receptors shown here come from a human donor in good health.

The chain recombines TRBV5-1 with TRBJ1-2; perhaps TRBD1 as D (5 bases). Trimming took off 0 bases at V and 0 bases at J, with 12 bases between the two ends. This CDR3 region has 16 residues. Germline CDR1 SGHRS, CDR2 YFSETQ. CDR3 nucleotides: TGCGCCAGCAGCTTGGCCTCGGGGCCTACTAACTATGGCTACACCTTC. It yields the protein CASSLASGPTNYGYTF.

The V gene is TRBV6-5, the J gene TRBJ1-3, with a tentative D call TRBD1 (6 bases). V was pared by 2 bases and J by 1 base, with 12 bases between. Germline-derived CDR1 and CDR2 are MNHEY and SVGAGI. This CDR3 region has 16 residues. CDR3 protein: CASSYGTGASGNTIYF. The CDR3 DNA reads TGTGCCAGCAGTTACGGGACGGGGGCTTCTGGAAACACCATATATTTT.

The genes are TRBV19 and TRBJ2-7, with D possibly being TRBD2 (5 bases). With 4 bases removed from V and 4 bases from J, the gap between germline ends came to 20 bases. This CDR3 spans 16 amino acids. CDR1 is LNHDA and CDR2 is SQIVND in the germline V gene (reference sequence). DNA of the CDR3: TGTGCCAGTAGTAGGGGTCCGGGCACTCGGGATTACGAGCAGTACTTC. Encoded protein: CASSRGPGTRDYEQYF.

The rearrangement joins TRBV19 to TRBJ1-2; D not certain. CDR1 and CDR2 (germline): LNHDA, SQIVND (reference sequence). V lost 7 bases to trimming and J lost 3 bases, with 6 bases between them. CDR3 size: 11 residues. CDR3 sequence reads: CASTKDYGYTF. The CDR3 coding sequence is TGTGCCAGTACTAAGGACTATGGCTACACCTTC.

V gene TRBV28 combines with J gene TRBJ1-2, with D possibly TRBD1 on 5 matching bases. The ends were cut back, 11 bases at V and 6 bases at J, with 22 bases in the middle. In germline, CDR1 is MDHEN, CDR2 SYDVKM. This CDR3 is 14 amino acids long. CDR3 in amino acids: CAGRPGRRTNGYTF. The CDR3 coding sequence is TGTGCCGGCCGTCCGGGACGGCGGACGAATGGCTACACCTTC.

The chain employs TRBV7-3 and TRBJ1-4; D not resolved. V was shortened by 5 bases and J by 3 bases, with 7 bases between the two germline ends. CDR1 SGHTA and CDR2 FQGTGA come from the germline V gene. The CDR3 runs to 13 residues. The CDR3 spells CASSLGPNEKLFF. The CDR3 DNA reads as TGTGCCAGCAGCCTAGGACCTAATGAAAAACTGTTTTTT.

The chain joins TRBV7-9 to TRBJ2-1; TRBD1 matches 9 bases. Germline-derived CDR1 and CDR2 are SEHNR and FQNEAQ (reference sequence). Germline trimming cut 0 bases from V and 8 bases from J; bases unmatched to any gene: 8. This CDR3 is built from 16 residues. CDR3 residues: CASSLAGQGKLDEQFF. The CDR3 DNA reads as TGTGCCAGCAGCTTAGCCGGACAGGGGAAGCTCGATGAGCAGTTCTTC. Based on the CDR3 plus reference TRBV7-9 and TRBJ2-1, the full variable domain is DTGVSQNPRHKITKRGQNVTFRCDPISEHNRLYWYRQTLGQGPEFLTYFQNEAQLEKSRLLSDRFSAERPKGSFSTLEIQRTEQGDSAMYLCASSLAGQGKLDEQFFGPGTRLTVL.

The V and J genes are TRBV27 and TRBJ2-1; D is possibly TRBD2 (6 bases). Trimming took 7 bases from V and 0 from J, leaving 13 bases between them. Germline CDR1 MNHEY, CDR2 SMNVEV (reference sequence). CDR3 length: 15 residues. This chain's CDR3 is CASNTLGSSYNEQFF. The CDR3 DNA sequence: TGTGCCAGCAATACCCTCGGGAGCTCCTACAATGAGCAGTTCTTC.

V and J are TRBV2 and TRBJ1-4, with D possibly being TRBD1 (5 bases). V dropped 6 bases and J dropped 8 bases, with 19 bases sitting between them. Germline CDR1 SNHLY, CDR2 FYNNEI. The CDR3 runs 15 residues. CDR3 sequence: CASSLPGGWEEKLFF. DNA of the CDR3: TGTGCCAGCAGCCTACCCGGGGGGTGGGAGGAAAAACTGTTTTTT.

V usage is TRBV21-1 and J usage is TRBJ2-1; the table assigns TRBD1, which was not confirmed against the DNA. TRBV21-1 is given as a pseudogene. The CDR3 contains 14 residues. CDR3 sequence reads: CASSKVPGQPRGFF. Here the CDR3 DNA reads TGTGCCAGCAGCAAAGTTCCAGGACAGCCCCGAGGGTTCTTC.

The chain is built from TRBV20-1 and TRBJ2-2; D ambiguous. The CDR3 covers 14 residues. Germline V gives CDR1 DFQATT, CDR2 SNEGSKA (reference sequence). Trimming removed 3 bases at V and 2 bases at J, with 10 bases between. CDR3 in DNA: TGCAGTGCTAGTGACACGCTAAACACCGGGGAGCTGTTTTTT. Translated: CSASDTLNTGELFF.

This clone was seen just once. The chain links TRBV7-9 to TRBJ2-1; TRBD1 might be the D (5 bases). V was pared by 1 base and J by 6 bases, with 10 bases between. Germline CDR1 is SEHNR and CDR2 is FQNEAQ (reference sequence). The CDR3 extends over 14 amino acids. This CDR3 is CASSLGGRANEQFF. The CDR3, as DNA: TGTGCCAGCAGCTTAGGAGGCAGGGCCAATGAGCAGTTCTTC.

CDR3 protein: CASGIAGLAGSTQYF. Written as DNA, the CDR3 is TGCGCCAGCGGCATAGCGGGACTAGCGGGATCCACCCAGTACTTC. This chain uses TRBV5-1 with TRBJ2-5, with 13 bases aligning to TRBD2. This CDR3 comprises 15 residues. With 7 bases clipped from V and 8 bases from J, the junction kept 11 bases outside the gene matches. The germline V gene encodes CDR1 SGHRS and CDR2 YFSETQ.

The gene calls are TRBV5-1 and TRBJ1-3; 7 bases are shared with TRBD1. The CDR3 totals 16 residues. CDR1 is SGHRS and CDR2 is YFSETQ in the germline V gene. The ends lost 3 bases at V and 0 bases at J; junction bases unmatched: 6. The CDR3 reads CASSWEGGGSGNTIYF. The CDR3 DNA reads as TGCGCCAGCAGCTGGGAAGGGGGCGGCTCTGGAAACACCATATATTTT.

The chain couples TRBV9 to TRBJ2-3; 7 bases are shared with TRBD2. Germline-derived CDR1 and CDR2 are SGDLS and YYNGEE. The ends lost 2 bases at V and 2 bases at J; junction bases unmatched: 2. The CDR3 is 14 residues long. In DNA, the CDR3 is TGTGCCAGCAGCGTCGGGAGGATCACAGATACGCAGTATTTT. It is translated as CASSVGRITDTQYF.

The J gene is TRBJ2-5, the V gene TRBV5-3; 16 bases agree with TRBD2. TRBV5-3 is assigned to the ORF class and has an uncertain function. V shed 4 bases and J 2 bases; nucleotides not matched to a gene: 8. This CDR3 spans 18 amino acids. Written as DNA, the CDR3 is TGTGCCAGAAGCACGTCGGGACTAGCGGGAGGGTTTCAAGAGACCCAGTACTTC. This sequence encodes CARSTSGLAGGFQETQYF.

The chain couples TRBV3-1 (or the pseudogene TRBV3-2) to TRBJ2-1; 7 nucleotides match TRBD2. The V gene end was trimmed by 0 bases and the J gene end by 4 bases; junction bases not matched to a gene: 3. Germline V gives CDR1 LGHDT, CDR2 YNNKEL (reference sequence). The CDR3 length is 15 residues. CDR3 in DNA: TGTGCCAGCAGCCAAGAGAGCGGGATTTACAATGAGCAGTTCTTC. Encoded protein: CASSQESGIYNEQFF.

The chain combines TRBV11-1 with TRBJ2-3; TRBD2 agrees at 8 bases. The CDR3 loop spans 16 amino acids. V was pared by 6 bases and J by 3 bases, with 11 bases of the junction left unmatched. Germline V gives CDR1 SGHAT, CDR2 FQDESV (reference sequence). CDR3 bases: TGTGCCAGCAGGCGGAGGGCGGGAGGAATGACAGATACGCAGTATTTT. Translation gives CASRRRAGGMTDTQYF.

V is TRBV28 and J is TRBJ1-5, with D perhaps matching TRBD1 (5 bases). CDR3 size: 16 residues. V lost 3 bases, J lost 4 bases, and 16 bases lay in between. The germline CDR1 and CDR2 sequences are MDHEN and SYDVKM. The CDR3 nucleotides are TGTGCCAGCAGTTTCCCTCCGGGGGGGAGTAATCAGCCCCAGCATTTT. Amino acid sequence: CASSFPPGGSNQPQHF.

In DNA, the CDR3 is TGTGCCATCAGTGGGACTAGCGGGAGTCCCCAAGAGACCCAGTACTTC. Translation gives CAISGTSGSPQETQYF. The chain is built from TRBV10-3 and TRBJ2-5, with TRBD2 identical over 13 bases. Germline CDR1 is ENHRY and CDR2 is SYGVKD. Losses at the gene ends were 4 bases for V and 1 base for J; bases not matched to a gene: 3. This CDR3 is built from 16 residues.